This is a list of T cell receptor beta chains from one sample in a study of T cell responses to AZD1222 COVID-19 vaccine. Here immunoSEQ multiplex PCR was the method, and the copy in TCRdb shows in-frame clones only, minus some. The data show about 86,000 clones, with roughly 88% seen just once and about 5.8% held by the top ten. Sequencing used peripheral blood, obtained on day 0 of AZD1222 vaccination. The receptors shown here come from an adult in good health. CDR3s include the opening cysteine and the closing phenylalanine or tryptophan. The D gene is left open where the match is weak. Size is stated for part of the rows, as once, few or many counts, or as a class when the clone is expanded.

- | TRBJ2-1 | TRBD1 | TRBV19 | CASSRMGQKQFF | TGTGCCAGTAGTAGGATGGGACAGAAGCAGTTCTTC
- | TRBJ1-3 | - | TRBV7-3 | CASSLRAGDTIYF | TGTGCCAGCAGCTTAAGGGCAGGGGACACCATATATTTT
once | TRBJ2-7 | - | TRBV9 | CASSAQGSGSTKQYF | TGTGCCAGCAGTGCCCAGGGTTCTGGTTCTACTAAGCAGTACTTC
once | TRBJ2-2 | - | TRBV7-8 | CASSPYRVPGELFF | TGTGCCAGCAGCCCCTATAGAGTTCCCGGGGAGCTGTTTTTT
- | TRBJ1-2 | - | TRBV7-2 | CASSLDGWNYGYTF | TGTGCCAGCAGCTTAGATGGATGGAACTATGGCTACACCTTC
- | TRBJ1-1 | - | TRBV3-1/TRBV3-2 | CASSQDPTPKGNTEAFF | TGTGCCAGCAGCCAAGATCCCACTCCGAAGGGGAACACTGAAGCTTTCTTT
- | TRBJ2-7 | - | TRBV10-3 | CAISATGGYEQYF | TGTGCCATCAGTGCCACCGGCGGTTACGAGCAGTACTTC
- | TRBJ2-3 | TRBD2 | TRBV9 | CASSSSGTRVGDTQYF | TGTGCCAGCAGCTCCTCCGGGACTAGGGTAGGGGATACGCAGTATTTT
once | TRBJ1-1 | - | TRBV18 | CASSNLPGLKGDEAFF | TGTGCCAGCTCGAATCTACCGGGACTCAAGGGGGATGAAGCTTTCTTT
- | TRBJ2-7 | TRBD2 | TRBV7-2 | CASSLTSGRGEQYF | TGTGCCAGCAGCTTAACTAGCGGGAGAGGCGAGCAGTACTTC
- | TRBJ2-2 | TRBD2 | TRBV18 | CRTRSGENTGELFF | TGCCGGACAAGGAGCGGGGAAAACACCGGGGAGCTGTTTTTT
- | TRBJ1-2 | - | TRBV9 | CASSPRPGFYGYTF | TGTGCCAGCAGCCCCAGACCAGGGTTCTATGGCTACACCTTC
- | TRBJ2-7 | - | TRBV27 | CASSLLGYEQYF | TGTGCCAGCAGCCTCCTGGGGTACGAGCAGTACTTC
- | TRBJ2-2 | TRBD2 | TRBV7-9 | CASSFGPTSVRGELFF | TGTGCCAGCAGCTTCGGGCCGACTAGCGTACGCGGGGAGCTGTTTTTT
once | TRBJ2-1 | - | TRBV19 | CASSVEIPLGVQFF | TGTGCCAGTAGTGTAGAAATACCGCTCGGCGTGCAGTTCTTC
- | TRBJ1-2 | - | TRBV11-2 | CASSYRWVSEGGYTF | TGTGCCAGCAGCTACCGTTGGGTGTCGGAAGGAGGCTACACCTTC
- | TRBJ1-5 | - | TRBV7-2 | CASSLVSGAGQPQHF | TGTGCCAGCAGCTTAGTGTCGGGGGCTGGTCAGCCCCAGCATTTT
- | TRBJ1-4 | - | TRBV7-6 | CASSFTAVYATNEKLFF | TGTGCCAGCAGCTTTACGGCAGTTTATGCAACTAATGAAAAACTGTTTTTT
few | TRBJ1-1 | - | TRBV5-1 | CASSLQGSTEAFF | TGCGCCAGCAGCTTACAAGGGAGCACTGAAGCTTTCTTT
- | TRBJ2-5 | - | TRBV7-2 | CASSLALAFRETQYF | TGTGCCAGCAGCTTAGCGCTGGCTTTCAGGGAGACCCAGTACTTC
- | TRBJ2-2 | TRBD2 | TRBV27 | CASSSGRDTGELFF | TGTGCCAGCAGTTCCGGGAGGGACACCGGGGAGCTGTTTTTT
- | TRBJ2-1 | TRBD1 | TRBV6-6 | CASSKDRESYNQQFF | TGTGCCAGCAGTAAGGACAGGGAATCTTACAATCAGCAGTTCTTC
- | TRBJ1-1 | TRBD1 | TRBV30 | CAWRRGRGGEAFF | TGTGCCTGGAGGAGGGGGCGCGGAGGTGAAGCTTTCTTT
- | TRBJ2-3 | TRBD1 | TRBV7-6 | CASSYRDRPISTDTQYF | TGTGCCAGCAGCTACCGGGACAGGCCGATTAGCACAGATACGCAGTATTTT
- | TRBJ2-5 | TRBD2 | TRBV6-2/TRBV6-3 | CASSYPGLAGAGKNQETQYF | TGTGCCAGCAGTTATCCTGGACTAGCGGGAGCGGGGAAGAACCAAGAGACCCAGTACTTC
- | TRBJ2-3 | - | TRBV9 | CASSTRTASTDTQYF | TGTGCCAGCAGCACCCGGACAGCTAGCACAGATACGCAGTATTTT
once | TRBJ2-1 | TRBD2 | TRBV3-1/TRBV3-2 | CASSQVSGRGYNEQFF | TGTGCCAGCAGCCAAGTTAGCGGGAGGGGGTACAATGAGCAGTTCTTC
- | TRBJ2-1 | TRBD2 | TRBV2 | CASIGTSGRVNEQFF | TGTGCCAGCATTGGAACTAGCGGGAGGGTTAATGAGCAGTTCTTC
- | TRBJ2-2 | - | TRBV21-1 | CASSKAQRVTGELFF | TGTGCCAGCAGCAAAGCGCAGCGGGTTACCGGGGAGCTGTTTTTT
few | TRBJ2-1 | TRBD2 | TRBV4-1 | CASSQVSGGRERNEQFF | TGCGCCAGCAGCCAGGTGAGCGGCGGGAGAGAGAGGAATGAGCAGTTCTTC
once | TRBJ2-1 | TRBD1 | TRBV24-1 | CATSEWDSYNEQFF | TGTGCCACCAGTGAGTGGGACAGTTACAATGAGCAGTTCTTC
- | TRBJ2-5 | - | TRBV6-5 | CASSPRGAKETQYF | TGTGCCAGCAGCCCACGCGGGGCGAAAGAGACCCAGTACTTC
once | TRBJ2-1 | - | TRBV9 | CASSVAPGRGDEQFF | TGTGCCAGCAGCGTAGCCCCCGGGAGAGGGGATGAGCAGTTCTTC
few | TRBJ2-7 | - | TRBV27 | CASSTISGNSYEQYF | TGTGCCAGCAGTACCATAAGCGGTAACTCCTACGAGCAGTACTTC
- | TRBJ1-6 | - | TRBV7-3 | CASNGGRNSPLHF | TGTGCCAGCAATGGTGGCCGAAATTCACCCCTCCACTTT
- | TRBJ1-2 | - | TRBV12-3/TRBV12-4 | CASSLSGGGYTF | TGTGCCAGCAGCCTCAGCGGGGGGGGCTACACCTTC
- | TRBJ2-7 | TRBD2 | TRBV28 | CASSFLPSGIDYEQYF | TGTGCCAGCAGTTTTCTCCCTAGCGGGATTGACTACGAGCAGTACTTC
- | TRBJ2-7 | - | TRBV6-2/TRBV6-3 | CASSYDKGEQYF | TGTGCCAGCAGTTACGACAAGGGCGAGCAGTACTTC
- | TRBJ2-1 | - | TRBV6-2/TRBV6-3 | CASSYGMGYNEQFF | TGTGCCAGCAGTTACGGGATGGGGTACAATGAGCAGTTCTTC
- | TRBJ1-1 | TRBD1 | TRBV24-1 | CATSDSDRAGTEAFF | TGTGCCACCAGTGACTCCGACAGGGCGGGAACTGAAGCTTTCTTT
- | TRBJ2-2 | TRBD2 | TRBV27 | CASRPTSGSSIGELFF | TGTGCCAGCAGGCCAACTAGCGGGAGTTCGATCGGGGAGCTGTTTTTT
- | TRBJ2-7 | - | TRBV27 | CASSLDRGTYEQYF | TGTGCCAGCAGTTTGGATAGGGGAACCTACGAGCAGTACTTC
- | TRBJ2-7 | - | TRBV5-6 | CASSLVAEPILGQYF | TGTGCCAGCAGCTTGGTCGCGGAACCCATCCTAGGGCAGTACTTC
- | TRBJ1-1 | TRBD1 | TRBV30 | CAWTRGYRAFF | TGTGCCTGGACCAGGGGGTATAGGGCTTTCTTT
- | TRBJ2-1 | - | TRBV28 | CASRERASYNEQFF | TGTGCCAGCAGGGAGAGGGCGAGCTACAATGAGCAGTTCTTC
- | TRBJ1-6 | - | TRBV25-1 | CASSDKGGSYNSPLHF | TGTGCCAGCAGTGATAAGGGGGGCTCCTATAATTCACCCCTCCACTTT
- | TRBJ1-5 | - | TRBV5-6 | CASSLGRVNQPQHF | TGTGCCAGCAGCTTGGGAAGGGTTAATCAGCCCCAGCATTTT
- | TRBJ2-7 | TRBD1 | TRBV18 | CASSPRTGGVNEQYF | TGTGCCAGCTCACCTCGGACAGGGGGAGTGAACGAGCAGTACTTC
- | TRBJ2-1 | - | TRBV7-6 | CASSSRRGGYNEQFF | TGTGCCAGCAGCTCCCGGAGGGGGGGTTACAATGAGCAGTTCTTC
- | TRBJ1-4 | - | TRBV4-1 | CASSQPLEKLFF | TGCGCCAGCAGCCAACCTCTGGAAAAACTGTTTTTT
- | TRBJ1-6 | - | TRBV13 | CASSLAGQTNSPLHF | TGTGCCAGCAGCTTAGCTGGTCAGACCAATTCACCCCTCCACTTT
- | TRBJ2-3 | TRBD2 | TRBV13 | CASSKPTSGVTDTQYF | TGTGCCAGCAGCAAACCGACTAGCGGGGTCACAGATACGCAGTATTTT
few | TRBJ2-3 | - | TRBV5-5 | CASSLRGWDTDTQYF | TGTGCCAGCAGCTTGCGGGGCTGGGACACAGATACGCAGTATTTT
- | TRBJ1-3 | - | TRBV19 | CASSIFRQEGFSGNTIYF | TGTGCCAGTTCTATTTTTAGGCAGGAAGGGTTCTCTGGAAACACCATATATTTT
- | TRBJ2-2 | - | TRBV12-3/TRBV12-4 | CASSKNTGELFF | TGTGCCAGCAGTAAGAACACCGGGGAGCTGTTTTTT
- | TRBJ1-1 | TRBD1 | TRBV5-4 | CASSLDGQGSEAFF | TGTGCCAGCAGCTTGGACGGACAGGGGAGTGAAGCTTTCTTT
- | TRBJ2-7 | - | TRBV6-1 | CASSEFSRVSYEQYF | TGTGCCAGCAGTGAATTTAGTCGGGTCTCCTACGAGCAGTACTTC
- | TRBJ2-2 | TRBD2 | TRBV3-1/TRBV3-2 | CASSHQGLAVGGELFF | TGTGCCAGCAGCCACCAAGGACTAGCGGTAGGCGGGGAGCTGTTTTTT
- | TRBJ2-2 | - | TRBV5-1 | CASSLGVELFF | TGCGCCAGCAGCTTGGGGGTGGAGCTGTTTTTT
- | TRBJ1-6 | - | TRBV18 | CASSSGNNSPLHF | TGTGCCAGCTCGTCCGGGAATAATTCACCCCTCCACTTT